This T cell receptor (beta chain) was identified in a study of OX40 agonist ivuxolimab in advanced cancers. Only a few counts were recorded for this clone. The protocol was immunoSEQ multiplex PCR, while the TCRdb copy is restricted to in-frame clones and leaves out a portion. This sample carries over 100,000 clones, over 75% of them seen once, and the ten largest clones take 0.95% to 1.4%. V gave up 6 bases and J gave up 0 bases, with 15 bases separating them. Germline CDR1 WNHNN, CDR2 SYGVQD (reference sequence). The CDR3 covers 16 residues. The sequence was collected from an adult with an advanced solid tumor such as melanoma, head and neck, liver or kidney cancer. The chain couples TRBV10-1 to TRBJ1-5, with a weak D call TRBD1 (5 bases). The input for sequencing was CD4+ or CD8+ T cells sorted from blood, taken in a trial of the OX40 agonist ivuxolimab. CDR3 amino acids: CASSPSGRGSNQPQHF. DNA of the CDR3: TGCGCCAGCAGCCCGTCGGGGCGAGGTAGCAATCAGCCCCAGCATTTT.